The 4 T cell receptor beta chains reported below all come from one sample, sequenced in a study of OX40 agonist ivuxolimab in advanced cancers. The table came from immunoSEQ multiplex PCR; TCRdb's copy has only in-frame clones and leaves some out. The table shows 15,000 to 20,000 clones, with about 80% occurring only once. The source material was CD4+ or CD8+ T cells sorted from blood, sampled in a trial of the OX40 agonist ivuxolimab. These TCRs come from an adult with an advanced solid tumor such as melanoma, head and neck, liver or kidney cancer.

The V gene is TRBV2, the J gene TRBJ1-3; D not resolved. Germline values: CDR1 SNHLY, CDR2 FYNNEI. V lost 8 bases to trimming and J lost 0 bases, with 14 bases between them. The length of the CDR3 is 15 residues. Here the CDR3 reads CASLLDSDSGNTIYF. CDR3 in DNA: TGTGCCAGCTTACTAGATTCCGACTCTGGAAACACCATATATTTT.

J is TRBJ1-6 and V is TRBV4-1; 11 bases line up with TRBD1. Looked up from germline, CDR1 is MGHRA and CDR2 is YSYEKL. V lost 3 bases, J lost 7 bases, and 2 bases stayed unmatched. The CDR3 is 15 residues long. CDR3 sequence reads: CASSQDRGHNSPLHF. In nucleotides, the CDR3 is TGCGCCAGCAGCCAGGACAGGGGGCACAATTCACCCCTCCACTTT.

There are a few counts of this clone. The CDR3 region is CASSPDGPSSYNEQFF. The CDR3 DNA is TGTGCCAGCAGTCCCGACGGCCCTAGCTCCTACAATGAGCAGTTCTTC. This sequence joins TRBV7-3 and TRBJ2-1; D ambiguous. This CDR3 has 16 residues. V was trimmed by 6 bases and J by 0 bases, leaving 15 bases between them. Germline CDR1 reads SGHTA; CDR2 reads FQGTGA. The whole variable domain, remainder taken from reference TRBV7-3 and TRBJ2-1, is GAGVSQTPSNKVTEKGKYVELRCDPISGHTALYWYRQSLGQGPEFLIYFQGTGAADDSGLPNDRFFAVRPEGSVSTLKIQRTERGDSAVYLCASSPDGPSSYNEQFFGPGTRLTVL.

The CDR3 protein is CASSEYIGREQYF. CDR3 DNA sequence: TGTGCCAGCAGTGAATATATAGGGCGGGAGCAGTACTTC. The chain employs TRBV2 and TRBJ2-7; no reliable D call. Germline loops: CDR1 SNHLY, CDR2 FYNNEI. V lost 2 bases, J lost 7 bases, and 12 bases lay in between. The CDR3 covers 13 residues.